Reported below is one TCR beta chain. Unmatched junction bases numbered 3, after V lost 3 bases and J lost 0 bases. Germline CDR1 is SGDLS and CDR2 is YYNGEE. This CDR3 is 16 amino acids long. These data come from a study of blood T cell repertoires in COVID-19. Participants' reported clinical history set cohort assignment. Data came from immunoSEQ multiplex PCR; TCRdb stores just in-frame clones and leaves some out. The sample consists of approximately 310,000 clones, around 85% of them appearing once. The chain couples TRBV9 to TRBJ2-7, with TRBD2 identical over 13 bases. This clonotype was sampled from a man under 40 who had recovered from COVID-19. Source material: PBMCs or T cells enriched from blood (not recorded which). The CDR3 is CASSEGTSGASYEQYF. The DNA for the CDR3 is TGTGCCAGCAGCGAGGGGACTAGCGGGGCCTCCTACGAGCAGTACTTC.